A selection of T cell receptor beta chains follows, all from one sample in a study of early T cells in non-severe SARS-CoV-2 infection. TCRdb used MiXCR to reprocess the 5' RACE reads, holding one entry per CDR3 protein. The table has some 76,000 distinct CDR3 sequences, 15% to 18% seen once. The source material was whole blood. All receptors come from an adult who was a healthcare worker with PCR-confirmed SARS-CoV-2 infection or an uninfected control (not recorded which). Both conserved end residues are part of each CDR3. The D gene is left open where the match is weak. Part of the rows lack a size; the others show once, few, many or a class for expanded clones.

CDR3aa: CASSQIDGQGSEAFF
CDR3nt: TGTGCCAGCTCACAAATCGACGGACAGGGGTCTGAAGCTTTCTTT
j_gene: TRBJ1-1
d_gene: TRBD1
v_gene: TRBV18
abundance: .

CDR3aa: CASSSRTKPSYEQYF
CDR3nt: TGTGCCAGCAGCTCTCGGACTAAGCCCTCCTACGAGCAGTACTTC
j_gene: TRBJ2-7
d_gene: .
v_gene: TRBV7-3
abundance: few

CDR3aa: CALRPGVLDEQYF
CDR3nt: TGTGCCCTACGGCCTGGGGTTCTTGACGAGCAGTACTTC
j_gene: TRBJ2-7
d_gene: .
v_gene: TRBV30
abundance: .

CDR3aa: CASSISISYNEQFF
CDR3nt: TGTGCCAGTAGTATTTCTATCTCCTACAATGAGCAGTTCTTC
j_gene: TRBJ2-1
d_gene: .
v_gene: TRBV19
abundance: .

CDR3aa: CASRLQGASYNEQFF
CDR3nt: TGTGCCAGCAGGTTACAGGGGGCTTCCTACAATGAGCAGTTCTTC
j_gene: TRBJ2-1
d_gene: TRBD1
v_gene: TRBV12-3/TRBV12-4
abundance: few

CDR3aa: CASSPLAVRETQYF
CDR3nt: TGTGCCAGCAGCCCACTAGCGGTCCGAGAGACCCAGTACTTC
j_gene: TRBJ2-5
d_gene: TRBD2
v_gene: TRBV7-2
abundance: .

CDR3aa: CASTPNTEAFF
CDR3nt: TGTGCCAGCACCCCGAACACTGAAGCTTTCTTT
j_gene: TRBJ1-1
d_gene: .
v_gene: TRBV7-9
abundance: .

CDR3aa: CASSADRSGKLFF
CDR3nt: TGTGCCAGCAGCGCGGACAGGTCAGGAAAACTGTTTTTT
j_gene: TRBJ1-4
d_gene: TRBD1
v_gene: TRBV9
abundance: few

CDR3aa: CAIRGTDNSPLHF
CDR3nt: TGTGCCATCAGAGGAACGGATAATTCACCCCTCCACTTT
j_gene: TRBJ1-6
d_gene: .
v_gene: TRBV10-3
abundance: few

CDR3aa: CASSLDGQGNQPQHF
CDR3nt: TGTGCCAGCAGCTTAGATGGGCAGGGCAATCAGCCCCAGCATTTT
j_gene: TRBJ1-5
d_gene: .
v_gene: TRBV7-8
abundance: many

CDR3aa: CASSLVGGRDTQYF
CDR3nt: TGTGCCAGCAGCTTAGTCGGCGGGCGGGATACGCAGTATTTT
j_gene: TRBJ2-3
d_gene: .
v_gene: TRBV7-9
abundance: .

CDR3aa: CSLGTGGSTEAFF
CDR3nt: TGCAGTTTGGGGACAGGGGGGAGCACTGAAGCTTTCTTT
j_gene: TRBJ1-1
d_gene: TRBD1
v_gene: TRBV29-1
abundance: few

CDR3aa: CASSRKSGANVLTF
CDR3nt: TGTGCCAGTAGTAGAAAGTCTGGGGCCAACGTCCTGACTTTC
j_gene: TRBJ2-6
d_gene: .
v_gene: TRBV19
abundance: many

CDR3aa: CASSPQHGNEQFF
CDR3nt: TGTGCCAGCTCACCCCAACACGGAAATGAGCAGTTCTTC
j_gene: TRBJ2-1
d_gene: .
v_gene: TRBV18
abundance: many

CDR3aa: CASSQEFGSDTQYF
CDR3nt: TGCGCCAGCAGCCAAGAGTTCGGCTCAGATACGCAGTATTTT
j_gene: TRBJ2-3
d_gene: .
v_gene: TRBV4-1
abundance: many

CDR3aa: CASSSLRTVFSGNTIYF
CDR3nt: TGTGCCAGCAGCTCCCTAAGAACAGTCTTCTCTGGAAACACCATATATTTT
j_gene: TRBJ1-3
d_gene: .
v_gene: TRBV7-8
abundance: few

CDR3aa: CASSLSQGTEAFF
CDR3nt: TGTGCTAGCAGCTTATCGCAGGGGACTGAAGCTTTCTTT
j_gene: TRBJ1-1
d_gene: .
v_gene: TRBV7-7
abundance: .

CDR3aa: CASSFGAGGYEQYF
CDR3nt: TGTGCCAGCAGTTTTGGGGCAGGGGGTTACGAGCAGTACTTC
j_gene: TRBJ2-7
d_gene: TRBD1
v_gene: TRBV27
abundance: many